This T cell receptor beta chain emerged from a study of T cells after yellow fever vaccination. Overall study results and limits: A minor fraction of clonotypes spanned both CD4 and CD8 compartments.

CDR1 and CDR2 from the germline V gene are LGHNA and YNFKEQ. V trimming: 3 bases; J trimming: 8 bases; junction bases outside the gene matches: 10. The CDR3 covers 15 residues. Each CDR3 protein gets one entry after TCRdb re-called the 5' RACE reads with MiXCR. The data contain under 700,000 distinct CDR3 sequences, roughly 17% of them singletons. Comment on this clonotype: Its antigen remains unknown.

The chain has TRBV4-2 and TRBJ2-1; 7 bases agree with TRBD2. Sequencing used PBMCs, obtained less than 6 days after the first yellow fever vaccination. The sequence came from a man aged 18 to 30 who received the YFV17D yellow fever vaccine. The CDR3 sequence is CASSQSRGLSYEQFF. Here the CDR3 DNA reads TGTGCCAGCAGCCAGTCTCGGGGACTATCCTATGAGCAGTTCTTC.